Here is one T cell receptor beta chain with its context. This CDR3 region has 14 residues. The V end lost 7 bases, the J end lost 3 bases, and 16 bases lay between the germline ends. Germline V gene data show CDR1 as SGHNT and CDR2 as YYREEE (reference sequence). The entry originates in a study of blood T cell repertoires in COVID-19. Participant ages covered about 18 to 89 years across 24 US areas. Participant-reported clinical history was the basis for cohort assignment. The repertoire was sequenced with immunoSEQ multiplex PCR; TCRdb's copy has only in-frame clones and lacks some. The table records about 140,000 clones, 60% to 80% of them present only once.

Sequenced input: PBMCs or T cells enriched from blood (not recorded which). The chain carries TRBV5-4 and TRBJ1-1, with D possibly being TRBD1 (5 bases). This TCR was sampled from a woman between 45 and 60 years old who had recovered from COVID-19. CDR3 DNA sequence: TGTGCCAGCCAGGAAGGGGCCTGGGACACTGAAGCTTTCTTT. This codes for CASQEGAWDTEAFF.